The clone carrying this T cell receptor beta chain came up a few times. The sample is drawn from a study of T cell repertoires in cytomegalovirus infection. One entry per CDR3 protein results from TCRdb running MiXCR on the reads. The sample holds 450,000 to 650,000 distinct CDR3 sequences, approximately 26% seen once. The J segment lost 5 bases and the V segment lost 4 bases, leaving 6 bases of the junction unmatched. The CDR3 totals 14 residues. Germline V lookup: CDR1 SGHRS, CDR2 YFSETQ. The source is a human donor in good health (CMV status not recorded). Some clones in this sample may be carry-over from other donors' samples. Sequencing was done on a sample of PBMCs. The gene calls are TRBV5-1 and TRBJ2-1, with 7 bases fitting TRBD1. The CDR3 loop reads CASSVDRRDNEQFF. The DNA for the CDR3 is TGCGCCAGCAGCGTGGACAGGCGAGACAATGAGCAGTTCTTC.